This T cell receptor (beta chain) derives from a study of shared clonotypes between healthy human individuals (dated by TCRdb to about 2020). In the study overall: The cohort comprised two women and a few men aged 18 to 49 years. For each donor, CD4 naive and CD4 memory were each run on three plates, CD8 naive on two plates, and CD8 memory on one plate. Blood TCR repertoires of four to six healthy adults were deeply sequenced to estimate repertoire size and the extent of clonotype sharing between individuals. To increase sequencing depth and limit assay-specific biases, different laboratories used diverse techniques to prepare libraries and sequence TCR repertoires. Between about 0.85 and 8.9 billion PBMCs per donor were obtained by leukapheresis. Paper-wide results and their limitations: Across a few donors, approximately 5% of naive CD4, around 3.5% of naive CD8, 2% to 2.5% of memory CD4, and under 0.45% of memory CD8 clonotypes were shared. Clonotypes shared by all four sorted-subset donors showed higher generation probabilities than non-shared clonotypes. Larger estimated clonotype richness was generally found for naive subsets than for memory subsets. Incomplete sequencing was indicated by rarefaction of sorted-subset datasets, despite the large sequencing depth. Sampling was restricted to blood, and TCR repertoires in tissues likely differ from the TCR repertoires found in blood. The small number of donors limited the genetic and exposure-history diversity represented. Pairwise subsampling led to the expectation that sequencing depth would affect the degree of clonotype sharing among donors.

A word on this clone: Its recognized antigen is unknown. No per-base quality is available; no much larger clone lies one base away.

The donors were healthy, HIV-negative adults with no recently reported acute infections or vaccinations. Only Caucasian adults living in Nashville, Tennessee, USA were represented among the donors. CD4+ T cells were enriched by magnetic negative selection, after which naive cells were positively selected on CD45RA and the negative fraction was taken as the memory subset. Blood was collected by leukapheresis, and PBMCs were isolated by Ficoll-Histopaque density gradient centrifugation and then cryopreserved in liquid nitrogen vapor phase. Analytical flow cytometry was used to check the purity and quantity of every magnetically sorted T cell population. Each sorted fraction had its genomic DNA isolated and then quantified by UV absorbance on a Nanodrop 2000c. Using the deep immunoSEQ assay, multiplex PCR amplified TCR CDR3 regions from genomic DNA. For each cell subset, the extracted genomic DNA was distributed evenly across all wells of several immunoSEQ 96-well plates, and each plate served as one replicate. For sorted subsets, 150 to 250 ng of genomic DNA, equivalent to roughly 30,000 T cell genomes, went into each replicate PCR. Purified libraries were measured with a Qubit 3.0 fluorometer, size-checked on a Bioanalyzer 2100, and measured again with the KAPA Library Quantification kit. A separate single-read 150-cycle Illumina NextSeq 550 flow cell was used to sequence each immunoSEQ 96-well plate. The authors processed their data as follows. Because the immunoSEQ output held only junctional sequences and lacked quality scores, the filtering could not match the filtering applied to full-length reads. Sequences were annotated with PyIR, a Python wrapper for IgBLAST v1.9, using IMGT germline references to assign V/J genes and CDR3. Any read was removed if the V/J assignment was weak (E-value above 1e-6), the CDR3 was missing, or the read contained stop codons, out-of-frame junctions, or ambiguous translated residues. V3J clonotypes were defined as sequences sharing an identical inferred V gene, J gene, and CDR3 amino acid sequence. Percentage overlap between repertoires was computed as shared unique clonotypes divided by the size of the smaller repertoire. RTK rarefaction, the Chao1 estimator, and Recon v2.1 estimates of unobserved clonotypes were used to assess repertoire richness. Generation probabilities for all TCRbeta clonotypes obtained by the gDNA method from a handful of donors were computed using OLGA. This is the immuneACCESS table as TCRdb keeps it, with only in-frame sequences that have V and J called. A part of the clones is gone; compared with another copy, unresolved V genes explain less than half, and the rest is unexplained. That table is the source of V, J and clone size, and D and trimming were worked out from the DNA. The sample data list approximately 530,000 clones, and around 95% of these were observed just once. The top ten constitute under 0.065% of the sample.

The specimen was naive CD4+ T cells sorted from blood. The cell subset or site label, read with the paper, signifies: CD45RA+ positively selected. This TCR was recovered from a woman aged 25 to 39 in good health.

The CDR3 protein: CASSRPSAGGETQYF. The nucleotides are TGTGCCAGCAGTCGCCCTAGTGCGGGTGGGGAGACCCAGTACTTC. The rearranged chain carries TRBV28 and TRBJ2-5; perhaps TRBD2 is the D gene, with 5 bases matching. The germline V gene specifies MDHEN as CDR1 and SYDVKM as CDR2. V lost 5 bases and J lost 5 bases; the stretch between them is 18 bases long. The CDR3 starts with the cysteine, ends with the phenylalanine, and has 15 residues. Of the read, only the CDR3 DNA is kept; its 45 bases are in frame from base 1.